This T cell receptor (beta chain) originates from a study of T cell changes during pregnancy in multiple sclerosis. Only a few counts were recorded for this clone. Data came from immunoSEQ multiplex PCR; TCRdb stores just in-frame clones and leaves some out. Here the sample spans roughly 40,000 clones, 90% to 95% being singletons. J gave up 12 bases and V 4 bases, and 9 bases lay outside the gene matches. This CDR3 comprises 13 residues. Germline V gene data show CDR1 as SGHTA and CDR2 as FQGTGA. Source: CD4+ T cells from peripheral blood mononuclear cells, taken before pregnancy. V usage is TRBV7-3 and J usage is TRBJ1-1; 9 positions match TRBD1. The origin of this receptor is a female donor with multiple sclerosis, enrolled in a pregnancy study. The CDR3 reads CASSSSGTGMTFF. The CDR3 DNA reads TGTGCCAGCAGCTCTTCCGGGACAGGGATGACTTTCTTT.